A single sample gave rise to the 10 T cell receptor beta chains below, sequenced in a study of a mutant IDH1 vaccine in newly diagnosed glioma. The method was immunoSEQ multiplex PCR; TCRdb's version includes in-frame clones alone and lacks a portion of them. The table records over 75,000 clones, over 75% of them present only once. The time point was: week 47, end of study. Vaccination comprised doses that each held 300 ug of mutant IDH1 20-mer peptide, plus topical imiquimod. Their target antigens are unknown. This sample comprised PBMCs, obtained from a glioma patient whose treatment included an IDH1 peptide vaccine. The origin of the receptors is a man aged 35 to 55 with glioma.

J is TRBJ2-4 and V is TRBV25-1; the D is unclear. V lost 1 base to trimming and J lost 5 bases, with 9 bases between them. Per germline, CDR1 MGHDK and CDR2 SYGVNS. This CDR3 spans 14 amino acids. The CDR3 spells CASSELAGQNIQYF. CDR3 bases: TGTGCCAGCAGTGAATTGGCAGGCCAAAACATTCAGTACTTC. The variable domain in full, with the rest retrieved from reference TRBV25-1 and TRBJ2-4, is EADIYQTPRYLVIGTGKKITLECSQTMGHDKMYWYQQDPGMELHLIHYSYGVNSTEKGDLSSESTVSRIRTEHFPLTLESARPSHTSQYLCASSELAGQNIQYFGAGTRLSVL.

The rearrangement uses TRBV29-1 and TRBJ1-4, with D possibly TRBD1 on 5 matching bases. The V and J ends lost 4 bases and 4 bases respectively, with 10 bases between them. The CDR3 length is 13 residues. Germline-derived CDR1 and CDR2 are SQVTM and ANQGSEA. The CDR3 DNA reads as TGCAGCGTTGGGAGGGGTCTTAATGAAAAACTGTTTTTT. It specifies CSVGRGLNEKLFF.

This clone was detected a few times. The DNA for the CDR3 is TGTGCCAGCAGCCCGGACAGCAATCAGCCCCAGCATTTT. As protein: CASSPDSNQPQHF. V and J are TRBV7-9 and TRBJ1-5; no clear D. CDR3 length: 13 residues. The V and J ends lost 5 bases and 1 base respectively, with 6 bases between them. Germline CDR1 is SEHNR and CDR2 is FQNEAQ (reference sequence).

This sequence joins TRBV7-2 and TRBJ2-3; the D is unclear. CDR3 length: 14 amino acids. The V end was cut by 4 bases, the J end by 0 bases, with 8 bases between. Germline V gene lookup returns CDR1 SGHTA and CDR2 FQGNSA. DNA of the CDR3: TGTGCCAGCAGCTCCTCCCCTAGCACAGATACGCAGTATTTT. Amino acid sequence: CASSSSPSTDTQYF.

The V call is TRBV7-6, the J call TRBJ1-2; D not resolved. V was shortened by 5 bases and J by 5 bases, with 12 bases between the two germline ends. Germline values: CDR1 SGHVS, CDR2 FNYEAQ. This CDR3 spans 13 amino acids. CDR3 coding DNA: TGTGCCAGCAGCCCGCTGGTGGGGTATGGCTACACCTTC. This codes for CASSPLVGYGYTF.

This sequence joins TRBV7-9 and TRBJ2-6; a weak D match, TRBD2 (5 bases). Per the germline V gene, CDR1 is SEHNR and CDR2 is FQNEAQ (reference sequence). This CDR3 comprises 14 residues. V was pared by 5 bases and J by 4 bases, with 9 bases between. The CDR3 protein is CASSLEGGANVLTF. The CDR3 DNA is TGTGCCAGCAGCCTAGAGGGCGGGGCCAACGTCCTGACTTTC.

The table lists this clone with a few counts. This chain connects TRBV6-5 to TRBJ1-1; D uncertain. The ends were cut back, 4 bases at V and 0 bases at J, with 9 bases in the middle. The CDR3 totals 14 residues. Germline V gene data show CDR1 as MNHEY and CDR2 as SVGAGI. The CDR3 coding sequence is TGTGCCAGCAGTTCGTTCAGAATGAACACTGAAGCTTTCTTT. Amino acid sequence: CASSSFRMNTEAFF.

This clone was observed a single time. The rearrangement joins TRBV19 to TRBJ1-2; D perhaps matches TRBD1 (5 bases). V was trimmed by 0 bases and J by 6 bases, leaving 17 bases between them. Germline-derived CDR1 and CDR2 are LNHDA and SQIVND (reference sequence). This CDR3 has 16 amino acids. The CDR3 nucleotides are TGTGCCAGTAGTATAGATCAGGTAGGGGTAGCGGATGGCTACACCTTC. It specifies CASSIDQVGVADGYTF.

Only a few counts were recorded for this clone. The chain couples TRBV9 to TRBJ1-5; no definite D call. Germline V CDR1 and CDR2: SGDLS, YYNGEE. The CDR3 is made up of 15 amino acids. Trimming took 3 bases from V and 7 from J, leaving 17 bases between them. The CDR3 is CASSASDSVGQPQHF. DNA for the CDR3: TGTGCCAGCAGCGCGTCAGATTCGGTGGGGCAGCCCCAGCATTTT.

The rearrangement links TRBV11-2 to TRBJ1-1; D perhaps matches TRBD1 (6 bases). The CDR3 totals 15 residues. Germline V gene sequence: CDR1 SGHAT, CDR2 FQNNGV. The V end was cut by 5 bases, the J end by 1 base, with 14 bases between. Here the CDR3 DNA reads TGTGCCAGCAGCCCTGGACAGTTTACGAACACTGAAGCTTTCTTT. Translated, it gives CASSPGQFTNTEAFF.